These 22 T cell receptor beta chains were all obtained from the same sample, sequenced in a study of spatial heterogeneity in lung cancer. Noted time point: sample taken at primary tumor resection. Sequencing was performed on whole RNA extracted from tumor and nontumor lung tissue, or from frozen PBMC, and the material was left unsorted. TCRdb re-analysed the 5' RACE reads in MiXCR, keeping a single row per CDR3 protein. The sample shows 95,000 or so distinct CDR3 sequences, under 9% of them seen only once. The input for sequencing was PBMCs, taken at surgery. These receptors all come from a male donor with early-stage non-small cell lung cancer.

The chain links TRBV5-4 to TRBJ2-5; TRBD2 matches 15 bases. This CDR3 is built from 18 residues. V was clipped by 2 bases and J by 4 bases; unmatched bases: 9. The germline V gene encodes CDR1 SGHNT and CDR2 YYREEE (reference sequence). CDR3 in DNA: TGTGCCAGCAGCTTAGGCGGTGGGACTAGCGGGGGGCCAGAGACCCAGTACTTC. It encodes CASSLGGGTSGGPETQYF.

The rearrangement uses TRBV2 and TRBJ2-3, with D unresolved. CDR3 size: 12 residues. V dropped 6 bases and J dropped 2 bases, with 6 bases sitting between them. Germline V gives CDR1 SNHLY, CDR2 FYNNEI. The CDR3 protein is CASRVATDTQYF. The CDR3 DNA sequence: TGTGCCAGCAGGGTGGCCACAGATACGCAGTATTTT.

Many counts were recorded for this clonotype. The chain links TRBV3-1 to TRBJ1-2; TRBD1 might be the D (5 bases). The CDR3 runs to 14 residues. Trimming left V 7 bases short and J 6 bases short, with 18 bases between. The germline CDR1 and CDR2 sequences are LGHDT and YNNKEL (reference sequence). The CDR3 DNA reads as TGTGCCAGCAAAGGCGAGAATCAGGGAAATGGCTACACCTTC. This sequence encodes CASKGENQGNGYTF.

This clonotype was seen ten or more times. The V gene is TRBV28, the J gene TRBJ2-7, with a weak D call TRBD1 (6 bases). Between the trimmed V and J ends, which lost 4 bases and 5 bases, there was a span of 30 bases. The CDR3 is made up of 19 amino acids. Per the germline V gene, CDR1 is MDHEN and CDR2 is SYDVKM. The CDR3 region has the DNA TGTGCCAGCAGTTCCCCCTCCAGAATGACAGGAGTGGATTGGAACGAGCAGTACTTC. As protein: CASSSPSRMTGVDWNEQYF.

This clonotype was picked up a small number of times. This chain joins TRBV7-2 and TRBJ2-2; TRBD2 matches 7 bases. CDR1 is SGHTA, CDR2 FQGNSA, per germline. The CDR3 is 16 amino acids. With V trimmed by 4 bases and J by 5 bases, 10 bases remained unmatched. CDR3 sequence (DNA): TGTGCCAGCAGCTCCCTTAGGAGGGGAGGGACCGGGGAGCTGTTTTTT. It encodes CASSSLRRGGTGELFF.

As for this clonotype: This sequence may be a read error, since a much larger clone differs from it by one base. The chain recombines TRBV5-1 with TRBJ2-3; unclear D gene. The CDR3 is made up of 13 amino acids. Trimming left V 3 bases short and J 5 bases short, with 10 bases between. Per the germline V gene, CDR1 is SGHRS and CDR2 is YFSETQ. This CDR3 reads CASSSHCGDTQYF. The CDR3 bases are TGCGCCAGCAGCTCCCATTGTGGAGATACGCAGTATTTT.

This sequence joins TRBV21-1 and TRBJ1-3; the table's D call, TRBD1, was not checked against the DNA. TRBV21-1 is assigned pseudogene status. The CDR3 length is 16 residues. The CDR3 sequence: CASSSLNRGTGNTIYF. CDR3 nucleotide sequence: TGTGCCAGCAGCAGCCTCAACAGGGGAACGGGAAACACCATATATTTT.

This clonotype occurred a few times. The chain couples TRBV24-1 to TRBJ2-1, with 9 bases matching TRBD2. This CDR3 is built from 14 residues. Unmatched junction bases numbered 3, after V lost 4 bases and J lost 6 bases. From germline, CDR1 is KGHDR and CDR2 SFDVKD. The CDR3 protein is CATSDSSGSNEQFF. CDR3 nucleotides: TGTGCCACCAGTGACAGTAGCGGGAGCAATGAGCAGTTCTTC.

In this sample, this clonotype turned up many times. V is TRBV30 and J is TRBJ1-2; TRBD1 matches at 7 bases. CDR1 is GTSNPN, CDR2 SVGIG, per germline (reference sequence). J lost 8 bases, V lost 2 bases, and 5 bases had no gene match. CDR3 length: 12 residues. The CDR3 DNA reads TGTGCCTGGAGTTGGACAGGAGAGGGCTACACCTTC. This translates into CAWSWTGEGYTF.

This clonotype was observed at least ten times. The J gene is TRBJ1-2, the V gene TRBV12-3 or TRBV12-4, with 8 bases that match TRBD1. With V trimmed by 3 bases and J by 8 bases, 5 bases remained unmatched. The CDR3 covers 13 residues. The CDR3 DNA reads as TGTGCCAGCAGTTTTGAGTCAGGGGGCGGCTACACCTTC. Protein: CASSFESGGGYTF.

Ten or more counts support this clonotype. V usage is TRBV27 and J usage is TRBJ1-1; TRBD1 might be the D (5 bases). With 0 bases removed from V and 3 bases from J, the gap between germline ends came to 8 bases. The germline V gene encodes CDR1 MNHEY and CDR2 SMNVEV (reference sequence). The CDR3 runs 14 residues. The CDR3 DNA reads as TGTGCCAGCAGTTTATCCGGGGCCGACACTGAAGCTTTCTTT. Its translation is CASSLSGADTEAFF.

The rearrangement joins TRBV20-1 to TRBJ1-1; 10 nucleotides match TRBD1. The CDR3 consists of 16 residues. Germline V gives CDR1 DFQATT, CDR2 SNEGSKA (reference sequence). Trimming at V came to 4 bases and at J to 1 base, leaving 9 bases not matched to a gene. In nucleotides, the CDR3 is TGCAGTGCTAATCCCGGGACAGGGGCATCGAACACTGAAGCTTTCTTT. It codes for CSANPGTGASNTEAFF.

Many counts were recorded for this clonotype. CDR3 region: CAISDPSGGYNEQFF. The CDR3 region has the DNA TGTGCCATCAGTGACCCGAGCGGGGGTTACAATGAGCAGTTCTTC. V and J are TRBV10-3 and TRBJ2-1, with 8 positions matching TRBD2. Trimming at V came to 3 bases and at J to 4 bases, leaving 5 bases not matched to a gene. The CDR3 runs to 15 residues. Germline-derived CDR1 and CDR2 are ENHRY and SYGVKD.

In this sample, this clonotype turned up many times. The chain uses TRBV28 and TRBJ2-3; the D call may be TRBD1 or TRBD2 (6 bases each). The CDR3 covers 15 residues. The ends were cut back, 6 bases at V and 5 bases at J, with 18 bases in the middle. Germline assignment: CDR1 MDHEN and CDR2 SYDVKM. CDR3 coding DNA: TGTGCCAGCAGCTTCGGGAGTCAGGGACAAGATACGCAGTATTTT. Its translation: CASSFGSQGQDTQYF.

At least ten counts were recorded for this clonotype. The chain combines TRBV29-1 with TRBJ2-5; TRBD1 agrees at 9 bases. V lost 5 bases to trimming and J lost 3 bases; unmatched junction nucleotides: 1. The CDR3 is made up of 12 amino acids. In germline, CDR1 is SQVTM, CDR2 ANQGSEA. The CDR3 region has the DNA TGCAGCGTTCGGACAGGGGAAGAGACCCAGTACTTC. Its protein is CSVRTGEETQYF.

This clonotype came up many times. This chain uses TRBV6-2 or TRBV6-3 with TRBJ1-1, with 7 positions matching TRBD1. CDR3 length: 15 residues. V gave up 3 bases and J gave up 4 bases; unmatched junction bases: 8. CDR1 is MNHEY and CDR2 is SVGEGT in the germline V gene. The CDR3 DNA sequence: TGTGCCAGCAGTTATAGGGGGCGCGTTGGCACTGAAGCTTTCTTT. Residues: CASSYRGRVGTEAFF.

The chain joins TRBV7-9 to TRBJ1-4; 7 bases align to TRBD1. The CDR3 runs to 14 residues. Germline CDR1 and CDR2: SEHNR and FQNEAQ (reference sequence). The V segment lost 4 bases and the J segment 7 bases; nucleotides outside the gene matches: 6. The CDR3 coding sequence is TGTGCCAGCAGCTCGACAGGGTGGGCTGAAAAACTGTTTTTT. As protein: CASSSTGWAEKLFF.

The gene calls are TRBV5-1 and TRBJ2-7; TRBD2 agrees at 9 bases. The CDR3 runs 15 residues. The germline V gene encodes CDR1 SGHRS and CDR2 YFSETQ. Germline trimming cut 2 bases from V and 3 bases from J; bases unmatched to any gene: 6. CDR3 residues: CASSLGASGVYEQYF. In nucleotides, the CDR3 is TGCGCCAGCAGCTTAGGGGCTAGCGGGGTCTACGAGCAGTACTTC.

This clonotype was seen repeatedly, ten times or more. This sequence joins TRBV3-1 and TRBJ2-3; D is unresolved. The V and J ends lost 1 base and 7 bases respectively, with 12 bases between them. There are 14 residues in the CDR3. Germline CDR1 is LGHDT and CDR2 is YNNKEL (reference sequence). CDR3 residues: CASSQGAKPYTQYF. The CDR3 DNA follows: TGTGCCAGCAGCCAAGGGGCGAAACCCTATACGCAGTATTTT.

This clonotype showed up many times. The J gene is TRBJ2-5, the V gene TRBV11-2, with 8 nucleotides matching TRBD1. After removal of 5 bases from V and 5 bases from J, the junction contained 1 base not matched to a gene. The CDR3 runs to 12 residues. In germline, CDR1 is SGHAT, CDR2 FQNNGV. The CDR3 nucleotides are TGTGCCAGCAGCCGACAGGGGGAGACCCAGTACTTC. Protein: CASSRQGETQYF.

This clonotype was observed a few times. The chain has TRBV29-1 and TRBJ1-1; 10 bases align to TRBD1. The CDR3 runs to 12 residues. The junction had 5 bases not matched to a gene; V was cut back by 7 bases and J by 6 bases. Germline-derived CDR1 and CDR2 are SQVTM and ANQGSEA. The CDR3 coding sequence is TGCAGCGCCGGGACAGGGGCAGCTGAAGCTTTCTTT. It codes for CSAGTGAAEAFF.

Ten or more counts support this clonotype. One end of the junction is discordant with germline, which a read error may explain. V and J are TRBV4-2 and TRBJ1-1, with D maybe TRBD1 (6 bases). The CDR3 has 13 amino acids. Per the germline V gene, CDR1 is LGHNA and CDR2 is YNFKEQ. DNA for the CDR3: TGTGCCAGCAGCCACGGACAGAACACTGAAGCCTTCTTT. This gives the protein CASSHGQNTEAFF.